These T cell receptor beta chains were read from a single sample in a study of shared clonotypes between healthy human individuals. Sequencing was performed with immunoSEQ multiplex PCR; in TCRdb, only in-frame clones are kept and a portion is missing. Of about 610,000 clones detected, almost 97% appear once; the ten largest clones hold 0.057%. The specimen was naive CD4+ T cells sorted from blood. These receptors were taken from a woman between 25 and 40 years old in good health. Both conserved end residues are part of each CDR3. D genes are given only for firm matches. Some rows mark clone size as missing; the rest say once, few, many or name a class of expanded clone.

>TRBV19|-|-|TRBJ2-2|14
CASKWGRRVGELFF
TGTGCCAGTAAATGGGGGCGGAGGGTCGGGGAGCTGTTTTTT
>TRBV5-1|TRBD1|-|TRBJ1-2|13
CASSTDRIGGYTF
TGCGCCAGCAGTACGGACAGGATCGGTGGCTACACCTTC
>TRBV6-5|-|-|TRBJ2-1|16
CASSYRRQIPGNEQFF
TGTGCCAGCAGTTACCGGCGGCAGATCCCTGGAAATGAGCAGTTCTTC
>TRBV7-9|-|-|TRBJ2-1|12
CASSLRANEQFF
TGTGCCAGCAGCTTAAGGGCCAATGAGCAGTTCTTC
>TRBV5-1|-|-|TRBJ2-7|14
CASSFRGATHEQYF
TGCGCCAGCAGCTTTCGGGGGGCGACCCACGAGCAGTACTTC
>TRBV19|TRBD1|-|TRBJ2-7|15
CASSGPGTGGHEQYF
TGTGCCAGTAGTGGCCCCGGGACAGGGGGGCACGAGCAGTACTTC
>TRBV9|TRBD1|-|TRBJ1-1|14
CASSGTGVITEAFF
TGTGCCAGCAGCGGGACAGGGGTGATCACTGAAGCTTTCTTT
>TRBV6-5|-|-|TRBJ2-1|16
CASSYSRAGTYNEQFF
TGTGCCAGCAGTTACTCGAGAGCGGGCACATACAATGAGCAGTTCTTC
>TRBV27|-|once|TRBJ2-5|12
CASSLSGETQYF
TGTGCCAGCAGTTTATCGGGGGAGACCCAGTACTTC
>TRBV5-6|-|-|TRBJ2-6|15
CASSRRDSGANVLTF
TGTGCCAGCAGCCGAAGGGATTCTGGGGCCAACGTCCTGACTTTC
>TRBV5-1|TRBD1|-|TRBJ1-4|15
CASSPRTGGIEKLFF
TGCGCCAGCAGCCCACGGACAGGGGGTATAGAAAAACTGTTTTTT
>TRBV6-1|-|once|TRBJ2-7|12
CASSGPPYEQYF
TGTGCCAGCAGCGGGCCTCCCTACGAGCAGTACTTC
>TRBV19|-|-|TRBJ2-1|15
CASRDGQGGYNEQFF
TGTGCCAGTAGGGACGGACAGGGAGGGTACAATGAGCAGTTCTTC
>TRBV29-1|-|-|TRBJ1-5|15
CSVEPQEFSNQPQHF
TGCAGCGTTGAACCGCAAGAATTTAGCAATCAGCCCCAGCATTTT
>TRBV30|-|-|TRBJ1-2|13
CAWSVAGMNGYTF
TGTGCCTGGAGTGTAGCAGGGATGAATGGCTACACCTTC
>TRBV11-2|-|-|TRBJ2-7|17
CASSLVLGTYSSYEQYF
TGTGCCAGCAGCTTAGTTCTCGGGACATATAGCTCCTACGAGCAGTACTTC
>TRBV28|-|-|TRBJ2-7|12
CASSFFAFEQYF
TGTGCCAGCAGTTTTTTCGCCTTCGAGCAGTACTTC
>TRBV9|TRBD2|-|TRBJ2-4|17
CASSASGMPLAKNIQYF
TGTGCCAGCAGCGCTAGCGGGATGCCACTAGCCAAAAACATTCAGTACTTC
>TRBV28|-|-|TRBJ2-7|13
CASTGSPSYEQYF
TGTGCCAGCACCGGAAGCCCCTCCTACGAGCAGTACTTC
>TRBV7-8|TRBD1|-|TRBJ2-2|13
CASRTGVTGELFF
TGTGCCAGCAGGACAGGGGTTACCGGGGAGCTGTTTTTT
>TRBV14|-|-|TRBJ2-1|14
CASSQEAAYNEQFF
TGTGCCAGCAGCCAAGAGGCGGCTTACAATGAGCAGTTCTTC
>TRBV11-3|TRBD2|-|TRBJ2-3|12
CASRTGEGPQYF
TGTGCCAGCAGAACCGGGGAGGGGCCGCAGTATTTT
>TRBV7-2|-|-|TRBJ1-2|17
CASSLPRAARANYGYTF
TGTGCCAGCAGCTTACCACGGGCCGCGAGAGCTAACTATGGCTACACCTTC
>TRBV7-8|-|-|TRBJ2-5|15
CASSLVFAIQETQYF
TGTGCCAGCAGCTTGGTATTCGCAATCCAAGAGACCCAGTACTTC
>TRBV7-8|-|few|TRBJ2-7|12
CASVSLSYEQYF
TGTGCCAGCGTTTCACTGTCCTACGAGCAGTACTTC
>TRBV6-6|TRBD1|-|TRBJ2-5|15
CASSYPGQGSETQYF
TGTGCCAGCAGTTACCCTGGACAGGGCTCTGAGACCCAGTACTTC
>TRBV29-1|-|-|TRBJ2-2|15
CSVEIGGPSTGELFF
TGCAGCGTTGAAATAGGGGGACCGAGTACCGGGGAGCTGTTTTTT
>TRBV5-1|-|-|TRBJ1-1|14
CASSLAPPGTEAFF
TGCGCCAGCAGCTTGGCCCCCCCGGGTACTGAAGCTTTCTTT
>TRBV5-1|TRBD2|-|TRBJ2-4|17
CASSRTPGLAGQNIQYF
TGCGCCAGCAGCCGGACCCCGGGACTAGCGGGGCAAAACATTCAGTACTTC
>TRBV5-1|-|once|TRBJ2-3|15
CASSSGGHGTDTQYF
TGCGCCAGCAGCTCGGGGGGCCACGGCACAGATACGCAGTATTTT
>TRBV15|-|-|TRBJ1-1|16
CATSRDLREGGTEAFF
TGTGCCACCAGCAGAGATCTAAGGGAGGGGGGCACTGAAGCTTTCTTT
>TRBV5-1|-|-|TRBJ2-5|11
CATTGQETQYF
TGCGCCACCACAGGCCAAGAGACCCAGTACTTC
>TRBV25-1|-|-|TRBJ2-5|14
CASSEYSSTGTQYF
TGTGCCAGCAGTGAATACTCGAGCACCGGGACCCAGTACTTC
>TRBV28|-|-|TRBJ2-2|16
CASSLLVQGSAGELFF
TGTGCCAGCAGTCTCCTTGTGCAGGGAAGTGCCGGGGAGCTGTTTTTT
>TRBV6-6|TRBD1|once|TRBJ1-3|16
CASSWEGQGAGNTIYF
TGTGCCAGCAGTTGGGAGGGACAGGGGGCTGGAAACACCATATATTTT
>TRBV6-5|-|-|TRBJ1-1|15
CASSYPGQANTEAFF
TGTGCCAGCAGTTATCCCGGACAAGCCAACACTGAAGCTTTCTTT
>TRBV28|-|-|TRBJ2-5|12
CASSLTTETQYF
TGTGCCAGCAGTCTCACTACAGAGACCCAGTACTTC
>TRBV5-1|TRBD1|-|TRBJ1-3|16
CASSLAPQGDGDTIYF
TGCGCCAGCAGCTTGGCCCCACAGGGGGACGGAGACACCATATATTTT